These T cell receptor beta chains were read from a single sample in a study of cytomegalovirus exposure and HLA in healthy donors. The table came from immunoSEQ multiplex PCR; TCRdb's copy has only in-frame clones and leaves some out. The table lists 55,000 to 80,000 clones, just under 75% of them singletons, with under 6% in the top ten. Sequencing was carried out using PBMCs. All receptors derive from a woman aged 25 to 45 in good health and CMV-seronegative. The conserved cysteine and the conserved F or W are not part of the CDR3 here. Fields, in order: V gene, J gene, CDR3 protein.

TRBV7-8,TRBJ2-5,ASSLVSGKETQY
TRBV29-1,TRBJ2-7,SVSPDSSYEQY
TRBV2,TRBJ2-7,ASKSNSYEQY
TRBV6-1,TRBJ1-1,ASSERPGQGYMNTEAF
TRBV28,TRBJ2-1,ASSLYSGSLYNEQF
TRBV19,TRBJ2-5,ASSIVGGVGETQY
TRBV7-9,TRBJ1-4,ASAGGGEKLF
TRBV5-5,TRBJ2-7,ASSSGQGIVGHEQY
TRBV19,TRBJ1-1,ASSASTGPEAF
TRBV27,TRBJ2-3,ASCPLRSSTDTQY
TRBV7-7,TRBJ2-2,ASSPGTENTGELF
TRBV6-5,TRBJ2-1,ASRGTSGSYNEQF
TRBV7-2,TRBJ1-1,ASSFGPGEGRYWSTEAF
TRBV9,TRBJ2-1,ASSLWTSGRYNEQF
TRBV7-2,TRBJ1-2,ASNSGRFGAHYGYT
TRBV29-1,TRBJ2-2,SARQGDAGELF
TRBV6-1,TRBJ2-1,ASSLGQIPYNEQF
TRBV18,TRBJ2-2,ASSPATNTGELF
TRBV11-2,TRBJ1-2,ASDQGEGYT
TRBV7-2,TRBJ2-7,ASSSLGGRRTYEQY
TRBV5-8,TRBJ2-5,ASSPGTDSRETQY
TRBV18,TRBJ1-5,ASSPQGANQPQH
TRBV9,TRBJ2-3,ASSVEGQGTDTQY